This record concerns one T cell receptor (beta chain) sequence. This record comes from a study of T cell changes during pregnancy in multiple sclerosis. The CDR3 totals 14 residues. Germline CDR1 and CDR2: SSHAT and FNYEAQ (reference sequence). Between the trimmed V and J ends, which lost 3 bases and 5 bases, there was a span of 13 bases. Profiled with immunoSEQ multiplex PCR; TCRdb holds only in-frame clones, not every one. The table records fewer than 65,000 clones, approximately 93% of them present only once. This sequence originates from a female donor with multiple sclerosis, enrolled in a pregnancy study. The chain employs TRBV7-7 and TRBJ2-5; D is possibly TRBD2 (7 bases). Specimen: CD4+ T cells from peripheral blood mononuclear cells, collected in the third trimester of pregnancy. CDR3 sequence reads: CASSLGGPGETQYF. The CDR3 DNA is TGTGCCAGCAGCTTGGGGGGGCCAGGGGAGACCCAGTACTTC.